This T cell receptor (beta chain) was profiled in a study of CD8 T cells in ankylosing spondylitis. Study conclusions and caveats: Reportedly, disease-linked clones are significantly enriched in ankylosing spondylitis patients' matched synovial fluid. Ankylosing spondylitis blood appeared to carry a characteristic TCR beta motif of roughly 8 highly homologous variants.

This CDR3 comprises 16 residues. Germline loops: CDR1 SGHRS, CDR2 YFSETQ. Deletions cut 2 bases from V and 3 bases from J, with 14 bases between. With molecular barcodes, quantitative 5'-RACE was used to make the TCR beta libraries. TCRdb redid the calling of the 5' RACE reads with MiXCR, one entry per CDR3 protein. The table lists about 240,000 distinct CDR3 sequences, about 24% of them singletons. At least ten counts were recorded for this clonotype. Its antigen is as yet unknown. The clonotype was recovered from a male donor with ankylosing spondylitis or in good health (not recorded which). The chain combines TRBV5-1 with TRBJ2-2, with TRBD1 as a possible D gene (6 bases). Material for sequencing was blood, either unsorted or a sorted T cell fraction (not recorded which). The CDR3 nucleotides read TGCGCCAGCAGCTTAATTGGGGGCGCCGACACCGGGGAGCTGTTTTTT. Encoded protein: CASSLIGGADTGELFF.